These 20 T cell receptor beta chains originate from one sample sequenced in a study of shared clonotypes between healthy human individuals. Only in-frame clones appear in the TCRdb table, and some are missing; sequencing was by immunoSEQ multiplex PCR. Among hundreds of thousands of clones, 70% to 80% were seen once, and the ten largest hold 13%. The sample was PBMCs. These receptors came from a woman in her thirties or forties in good health. Some clones in this sample may be carry-over from other donors' samples.

V is TRBV9 and J is TRBJ2-1, with 7 positions matching TRBD1. This CDR3 has 15 residues. Germline-derived CDR1 and CDR2 are SGDLS and YYNGEE. V was clipped by 2 bases and J by 4 bases; unmatched bases: 6. The CDR3 is CASSVELQGYNEQFF. CDR3 nucleotide sequence: TGTGCCAGCAGCGTGGAATTACAGGGGTACAATGAGCAGTTCTTC.

With respect to this clone: The junction departs from germline at one end; a sequencing error may be responsible. The chain couples TRBV28 to TRBJ1-6, with D tentatively TRBD1 (6 bases). This CDR3 is 12 amino acids long. Germline V gene sequence: CDR1 MDHEN, CDR2 SYDVKM. The CDR3 DNA follows: TGTGCCAGCAGTTTACGGCGGGGACACAGCCTTTTT. Translation gives CASSLRRGHSLF.

This clone was found many times. This chain connects TRBV7-6 to TRBJ1-4; D possibly corresponds to TRBD1 (6 bases). Trimming removed 5 bases from V and 8 bases from J, with 9 bases in between. CDR1 and CDR2 from the germline V gene are SGHVS and FNYEAQ. The CDR3 runs 12 residues. The CDR3 region has the DNA TGTGCCAGCAGCCGGAGGGGGGAAAAACTGTTTTTT. Translation gives CASSRRGEKLFF.

In its sample, this clone was seen once. The chain carries TRBV14 and TRBJ2-5; TRBD1 might be the D (6 bases). The J call may be mistaken, given a closer DNA end match to TRBJ2-7. The CDR3 length is 14 residues. Germline-derived CDR1 and CDR2 are SGHDN and FVKESK. The CDR3, as DNA: TGTGCCAGCAGCAAAGGACAGTTTTTTTACGAGCAGTACTTC. Protein: CASSKGQFFYEQYF.

This chain uses TRBV28 with TRBJ2-1; 9 nucleotides line up with TRBD1. This CDR3 contains 17 residues. The ends lost 5 bases at V and 8 bases at J; junction bases unmatched: 16. Germline loops: CDR1 MDHEN, CDR2 SYDVKM. The CDR3 spells CASSVTPGTGRFYEQFF. In DNA, the CDR3 is TGTGCCAGCAGTGTAACACCCGGGACAGGGCGTTTTTATGAGCAGTTCTTC.

Comments on this clone: In the same sample, other DNA sequences code for this CDR3. The chain joins TRBV5-1 to TRBJ2-7; 11 nucleotides line up with TRBD1. This CDR3 comprises 14 residues. The germline V gene has CDR1 SGHRS and CDR2 YFSETQ. Trimming cost V 2 bases and J 4 bases; bases outside gene matches: 2. CDR3 nucleotides: TGCGCCAGCAGCTTAGGGGACAGGGGGTACGAGCAGTACTTC. It codes for CASSLGDRGYEQYF.

The gene calls are TRBV29-1 and TRBJ2-7; no firm D call. Trimming stripped 4 bases from V and 2 bases from J, with 6 bases between. The CDR3 contains 11 residues. Germline V gives CDR1 SQVTM, CDR2 ANQGSEA. As DNA, the CDR3 is TGCAGCGTTGCACACACCTACGAGCAGTACTTC. Protein product: CSVAHTYEQYF.

V and J are TRBV4-2 and TRBJ1-1; unclear D gene. The CDR3 sequence is 17 residues long. Trimming removed 5 bases at V and 0 bases at J, with 19 bases between. The germline V gene has CDR1 LGHNA and CDR2 YNFKEQ. The CDR3 DNA follows: TGTGCCAGCAGCGAAAGAGGGCAGGCTGAGGTGAACACTGAAGCTTTCTTT. Its protein product is CASSERGQAEVNTEAFF.

V gene TRBV7-8 combines with J gene TRBJ2-1; D tentatively reads TRBD1 or TRBD2 (5 bases each). The CDR3 is 14 residues long. Germline V gene sequence: CDR1 SGHVS, CDR2 FQNEAQ. With 3 bases removed from V and 5 bases from J, the gap between germline ends came to 11 bases. CDR3 in amino acids: CASSLGESHNEQFF. CDR3 DNA: TGTGCCAGCAGCTTGGGGGAATCTCACAATGAGCAGTTCTTC.

This chain links TRBV6-5 with TRBJ2-2; 7 nucleotides match TRBD2. The CDR3 has 15 residues. CDR1 MNHEY and CDR2 SVGAGI come from the germline V gene. After removal of 7 bases from V and 7 bases from J, the junction contained 12 bases not matched to a gene. Here the CDR3 DNA reads TGTGCCAGCACCCTCCAACGGGGGGTCGGCGGGGAGCTGTTTTTT. Translating it yields CASTLQRGVGGELFF.

The gene calls are TRBV2 and TRBJ1-2; maybe TRBD1 (5 bases). The germline V gene has CDR1 SNHLY and CDR2 FYNNEI. This CDR3 contains 14 residues. Trimming removed 3 bases from V and 4 bases from J, with 12 bases in between. CDR3 coding DNA: TGTGCCAGCAGTGACTGGGACGTTGGCTATGGCTACACCTTC. Translating gives CASSDWDVGYGYTF.

With regard to this clone: In the same sample, other DNA sequences code for this CDR3. The chain employs TRBV20-1 and TRBJ2-5; no definite D call. CDR1 is DFQATT, CDR2 SNEGSKA, per germline (reference sequence). CDR3 length: 11 residues. Deletions cut 5 bases from V and 5 bases from J, with 9 bases between. The CDR3 loop reads CSALGGETQYF. The CDR3 region has the DNA TGCAGTGCTTTGGGTGGGGAGACCCAGTACTTC.

The chain recombines TRBV11-2 with TRBJ2-7; D is undetermined. The CDR3 loop spans 14 amino acids. The V gene's germline CDR1 is SGHAT and CDR2 FQNNGV. Trimming pared 2 bases from V and 6 bases from J, leaving 14 bases between. The CDR3 DNA follows: TGTGCCAGCAGCTTAAATAGTCTTACCGGCGAGCAGTACTTC. It yields the protein CASSLNSLTGEQYF.

V usage is TRBV6-5 and J usage is TRBJ2-7, with D perhaps TRBD1 (5 bases). Germline V lookup: CDR1 MNHEY, CDR2 SVGAGI. Trimming shortened V by 6 bases and J by 5 bases, and 14 bases separated the two germline ends. There are 13 residues in the CDR3. This chain's CDR3 is CASRRAMGHEQYF. CDR3 nucleotide sequence: TGTGCCAGCAGAAGGGCCATGGGGCACGAGCAGTACTTC.

V and J are TRBV5-8 and TRBJ2-2; 8 positions match TRBD2. Germline loops: CDR1 SGHTS, CDR2 YDEGEE. J gave up 5 bases and V 0 bases, and 9 bases lay outside the gene matches. The CDR3 spans 17 residues. The CDR3 coding sequence is TGTGCCAGCAGCTTGGTGAGGAGCGGGAGTGAGACCGGGGAGCTGTTTTTT. It encodes CASSLVRSGSETGELFF. Full variable domain (remainder filled in from reference TRBV5-8 and TRBJ2-2): EAGVTQSPTHLIKTRGQQATLRCSPISGHTSVYWYQQALGLGLQFLLWYDEGEERNRGNFPPRFSGRQFPNYSSELNVNALELEDSALYLCASSLVRSGSETGELFFGEGSRLTVL.

The chain carries TRBV2 and TRBJ2-3; D gene uncertain. Deletions cut 8 bases from V and 0 bases from J, with 12 bases between. The CDR3 sequence is 14 residues long. The germline CDR1 and CDR2 sequences are SNHLY and FYNNEI. The CDR3 DNA sequence: TGTGCCAGCTGTCGGCAGTATAGCACAGATACGCAGTATTTT. It translates to CASCRQYSTDTQYF.

The chain couples TRBV27 to TRBJ2-7; 7 positions match TRBD1. CDR1 and CDR2 (germline): MNHEY, SMNVEV (reference sequence). J gave up 5 bases and V 5 bases, and 12 bases lay outside the gene matches. The CDR3 covers 15 residues. This chain's CDR3 is CASSPKTGKLDEQYF. The CDR3 nucleotides read TGTGCCAGCAGTCCCAAGACAGGGAAACTCGACGAGCAGTACTTC.

With respect to this clone: A clone one base away is much larger, so this may be a read error. CDR3 region: CASSLSSGNGHTF. The CDR3 nucleotides read TGTGCCAGCAGTTTATCTTCAGGGAATGGCCACACCTTC. The chain is built from TRBV28 and TRBJ1-2, with D possibly matching TRBD1 (5 bases). The CDR3 has 13 residues. Germline-derived CDR1 and CDR2 are MDHEN and SYDVKM.

The genes are TRBV30 and TRBJ2-1; TRBD2 matches at 10 bases. Germline assignment: CDR1 GTSNPN and CDR2 SVGIG (reference sequence). CDR3 length: 15 residues. With 4 bases clipped from V and 7 bases from J, the junction kept 10 bases outside the gene matches. CDR3 DNA sequence: TGTGCCTGGATTCCAGGACTAGCGGTACGGAATGAGCAGTTCTTC. The encoded protein is CAWIPGLAVRNEQFF. Full variable domain (rest looked up from reference TRBV30 and TRBJ2-1): SQTIHQWPATLVQPVGSPLSLECTVEGTSNPNLYWYRQAAGRGLQLLFYSVGIGQISSEVPQNLSASRPQDRQFILSSKKLLLSDSGFYLCAWIPGLAVRNEQFFGPGTRLTVL.

The chain links TRBV7-6 to TRBJ2-5, with 8 bases lining up with TRBD2. V gave up 4 bases and J gave up 2 bases; unmatched junction bases: 6. The CDR3 is 15 amino acids. Germline V gene data show CDR1 as SGHVS and CDR2 as FNYEAQ. The CDR3 reads CASSSPASGQETQYF. As DNA, the CDR3 is TGTGCCAGCAGCTCCCCGGCTAGCGGGCAAGAGACCCAGTACTTC.